The 17 T cell receptor beta chains below all came from one sample that was sequenced in a study of blood T cell repertoires in COVID-19 (dated by TCRdb to 2020 to 2021). Libraries were made using the immunoSEQ multiplex PCR assay. TCRdb mirrors the immuneACCESS table, restricted to in-frame sequences. Some clones are absent from its copies; in checked studies, under half trace to an unresolved V gene, and the reason for the others is unknown. In this sample the table shows some 130,000 clones, approximately 78% of which occur a single time. The ten largest clones take up roughly 9.7% of the sample. The sequenced sample was peripheral blood. The receptors originated from a man aged 60 to 69 who had recovered from COVID-19.

This clone was seen a few times. The genes are TRBV28 and TRBJ1-4, with a weak D call TRBD1 (5 bases). The CDR3 is 14 residues long. V lost 4 bases to trimming and J lost 4 bases, with 10 bases between them. CDR1 and CDR2 from the germline V gene are MDHEN and SYDVKM. Here the CDR3 DNA reads TGTGCCAGCAGTTGGGGGGTGGGTAATGAAAAACTGTTTTTT. This codes for CASSWGVGNEKLFF.

The chain employs TRBV9 and TRBJ2-1; TRBD2 aligns across 12 bases. CDR1 is SGDLS and CDR2 is YYNGEE in the germline V gene. J lost 7 bases, V lost 0 bases, and 5 bases had no gene match. The CDR3 covers 16 residues. CDR3: CASSVGGGLAGNEQFF. The CDR3 nucleotides read TGTGCCAGCAGCGTAGGCGGTGGACTAGCGGGAAATGAGCAGTTCTTC.

The chain links TRBV4-2 to TRBJ2-7, with a possible D match to TRBD1 (5 bases). V dropped 1 base and J dropped 2 bases, with 12 bases sitting between them. The CDR3 has 15 amino acids. Germline-derived CDR1 and CDR2 are LGHNA and YNFKEQ. Here the CDR3 reads CASSQVTGSPYEQYF. CDR3 coding DNA: TGTGCCAGCAGCCAAGTTACAGGCTCCCCCTACGAGCAGTACTTC.

This clone was observed a handful of times. The rearrangement uses TRBV7-2 and TRBJ2-7; no reliable D call. Per the germline V gene, CDR1 is SGHTA and CDR2 is FQGNSA. CDR3 size: 13 residues. Trimming removed 5 bases at V and 2 bases at J, with 10 bases between. The CDR3 here is CASSLSSTYEQYF. The CDR3 DNA reads TGTGCCAGCAGCCTTAGCAGTACCTACGAGCAGTACTTC.

A word on this clone: A much larger clone is a single base away; this may be a read error. The rearrangement joins TRBV7-2 to TRBJ1-2, with 9 bases matching TRBD1. This CDR3 comprises 13 residues. Germline values: CDR1 SGHTA, CDR2 FQGNSA. After removal of 3 bases from V and 4 bases from J, the junction contained 0 bases not matched to a gene. CDR3 DNA: TGTGCCAGCAGCTTGGACAGGGGCTATGGCTACACCTTC. Protein product: CASSLDRGYGYTF. The full variable domain, rest sourced from reference TRBV7-2 and TRBJ1-2, is GAGVSQSPSNKVTEKGKDVELRCDPISGHTALYWYRQSLGQGLEFLIYFQGNSAPDKSGLPSDRFSAERTGGSVSTLTIQRTQQEDSAVYLCASSLDRGYGYTFGSGTRLTVV.

The chain employs TRBV5-1 and TRBJ1-2; 12 bases align to TRBD1. Per germline, CDR1 SGHRS and CDR2 YFSETQ. Trimming cost V 4 bases and J 6 bases; bases outside gene matches: 4. The CDR3 extends over 14 amino acids. In DNA, the CDR3 is TGCGCCAGCAGCCCGGGACAGGGGGCCGATGGCTACACCTTC. This sequence encodes CASSPGQGADGYTF. Full variable domain (rest looked up from reference TRBV5-1 and TRBJ1-2): KAGVTQTPRYLIKTRGQQVTLSCSPISGHRSVSWYQQTPGQGLQFLFEYFSETQRNKGNFPGRFSGRQFSNSRSEMNVSTLELGDSALYLCASSPGQGADGYTFGSGTRLTVV.

This chain links TRBV15 with TRBJ1-3; the D gene is possibly TRBD1 (6 bases). V dropped 2 bases and J dropped 0 bases, with 14 bases sitting between them. The germline CDR1 and CDR2 sequences are LNHNV and YYDKDF (reference sequence). There are 17 residues in the CDR3. The CDR3 loop reads CATSRRIQGPSGNTIYF. The DNA of the CDR3 is TGTGCCACCAGCAGACGAATACAGGGCCCCTCTGGAAACACCATATATTTT. Filled out from reference TRBV15 and TRBJ1-3, the complete variable domain reads DAMVIQNPRYQVTQFGKPVTLSCSQTLNHNVMYWYQQKSSQAPKLLFHYYDKDFNNEADTPDNFQSRRPNTSFCFLDIRSPGLGDTAMYLCATSRRIQGPSGNTIYFGEGSWLTVV.

This clone occurred once. The CDR3 sequence: CASSSWGTLSEAFF. In DNA, the CDR3 is TGTGCCAGCAGCTCCTGGGGGACATTGAGTGAAGCTTTCTTT. V usage is TRBV5-6 and J usage is TRBJ1-1; TRBD1 might be the D (6 bases). The CDR3 covers 14 residues. Germline V gene data show CDR1 as SGHDT and CDR2 as YYEEEE. V shed 3 bases and J shed 7 bases, with 16 bases lying between them.

The V call is TRBV24-1, the J call TRBJ2-7; no reliable D call. This CDR3 comprises 13 residues. Germline V lookup: CDR1 KGHDR, CDR2 SFDVKD. Trimming left V 1 base short and J 1 base short, with 4 bases between. The CDR3 reads CATSDFTSYEQYF. The CDR3 DNA follows: TGTGCCACCAGTGATTTTACTTCCTACGAGCAGTACTTC.

V usage is TRBV6-6 and J usage is TRBJ2-1, with D maybe TRBD2 (6 bases). The CDR3 consists of 16 residues. Germline V lookup: CDR1 MNHNY, CDR2 SVGAGI (reference sequence). The ends were cut back, 5 bases at V and 1 base at J, with 15 bases in the middle. In nucleotides, the CDR3 is TGTGCCAGCAGTCCATTAGGACTAAGGTCCTACAATGAGCAGTTCTTC. Amino acid sequence: CASSPLGLRSYNEQFF.

This chain connects TRBV7-9 to TRBJ1-3; maybe TRBD1 (5 bases). CDR3 length equals 16 residues. Germline assignment: CDR1 SEHNR and CDR2 FQNEAQ (reference sequence). The V end was cut by 1 base, the J end by 0 bases, with 10 bases between. The CDR3 region is CASSLVAGPSGNTIYF. For the CDR3, the DNA is TGTGCCAGCAGCTTAGTGGCAGGGCCCTCTGGAAACACCATATATTTT.

The V gene is TRBV5-1, the J gene TRBJ2-2, with a possible D match to TRBD1 (6 bases). The CDR3 contains 14 residues. Per germline, CDR1 SGHRS and CDR2 YFSETQ. V dropped 3 bases and J dropped 3 bases, with 9 bases sitting between them. The CDR3 nucleotides read TGCGCCAGCAGCTCACAGGGCGACACCGGGGAGCTGTTTTTT. Translated, it gives CASSSQGDTGELFF.

The chain joins TRBV3-1 (or the pseudogene TRBV3-2) to TRBJ2-2; 7 bases agree with TRBD1. Germline V gives CDR1 LGHDT, CDR2 YNNKEL (reference sequence). The CDR3 consists of 17 residues. Losses at the gene ends were 1 base for V and 6 bases for J; bases not matched to a gene: 11. The CDR3 here is CASSQAGTAITAGELFF. DNA of the CDR3: TGTGCCAGCAGCCAAGCCGGGACAGCAATAACGGCCGGGGAGCTGTTTTTT.

This clone has only a few counts. The chain combines TRBV18 with TRBJ2-3; D unclear. The CDR3 consists of 14 residues. The germline V gene has CDR1 KGHSH and CDR2 LQKENI. Trimming removed 4 bases from V and 4 bases from J, with 12 bases in between. The CDR3 reads CASSLSVAADTQYF. The CDR3 region has the DNA TGTGCCAGCTCACTGTCCGTCGCGGCAGATACGCAGTATTTT.

The V and J genes are TRBV2 and TRBJ2-3, with a possible D match to TRBD1 (6 bases). Germline V gene data show CDR1 as SNHLY and CDR2 as FYNNEI. This CDR3 is built from 13 residues. V lost 8 bases, J lost 4 bases, and 13 bases lay in between. This chain's CDR3 is CASGRGRSDTQYF. The CDR3 bases are TGTGCCAGCGGCAGGGGCAGGTCAGATACGCAGTATTTT.

The chain carries TRBV19 and TRBJ1-2; 8 bases are a match to TRBD1. Germline CDR1 and CDR2: LNHDA and SQIVND (reference sequence). V gave up 9 bases and J gave up 5 bases; unmatched junction bases: 11. This CDR3 has 14 amino acids. The CDR3 DNA sequence: TGTGCCAGCGCCGACCAGACAGGGGATTATGGCTACACCTTC. Translation gives CASADQTGDYGYTF. The complete variable domain, with remaining parts taken from reference TRBV19 and TRBJ1-2, reads DGGITQSPKYLFRKEGQNVTLSCEQNLNHDAMYWYRQDPGQGLRLIYYSQIVNDFQKGDIAEGYSVSREKKESFPLTVTSAQKNPTAFYLCASADQTGDYGYTFGSGTRLTVV.

This chain joins TRBV28 and TRBJ2-1, with TRBD1 identical over 10 bases. The trim removed 7 bases at V and 7 bases at J, leaving 16 bases unmatched. The V gene's germline CDR1 is MDHEN and CDR2 SYDVKM. The CDR3 is 17 amino acids. This CDR3 reads CASKWDRGTAGGNEQFF. The CDR3 region has the DNA TGTGCCAGCAAGTGGGACAGGGGAACGGCTGGGGGTAATGAGCAGTTCTTC.